This record looks at one T cell receptor (beta chain) sequence and its context. The entry originates in a study of blood T cell repertoires in COVID-19. Study information: The cDNA or gDNA used as material had been derived from T cells, B-cell-depleted T cells, or PBMCs.

Those who participated ranged in age from about 18 to 89 years and resided in approximately 26 US areas. A COVID-19 case was met by exposed participants within 2 weeks before study entry. Authors' data handling: Researchers report that nucleated cell counts were estimated from reference gene primer amplification. Some clones are missing from TCRdb's copy, which holds only in-frame ones; the method was immunoSEQ multiplex PCR. D and trimming were read from the DNA, whereas the V and J calls and clone size are those reported in that table. The table has more than 150,000 clones, 80% seen once; the top ten hold 14%. The sample taken for sequencing was PBMCs or T cells enriched from blood (not recorded which). This receptor was taken from a man in his sixties who had been exposed to COVID-19.

CDR3 in amino acids: CASSQDSGGGQPQHF. CDR3 nucleotides: TGTGCCAGCAGCCAAGATTCAGGGGGCGGGCAGCCCCAGCATTTT. The chain couples TRBV3-1 (or the pseudogene TRBV3-2) to TRBJ1-5, with 8 nucleotides matching TRBD1. The CDR3 has 15 residues. CDR1 and CDR2 (germline): LGHDT, YNNKEL (reference sequence). With 0 bases clipped from V and 7 bases from J, the junction kept 5 bases outside the gene matches.